Below are 4 T cell receptor beta chains sequenced from a single sample in a study of cytomegalovirus exposure and HLA in healthy donors. With 60 Vbeta and 13 Jbeta primers, the PCR was carried out. Libraries were prepared by immunoSEQ multiplex PCR; TCRdb keeps only in-frame clonotypes and omits some of them. This sample's table has approximately 45,000 clones. The sample was PBMCs. All receptors come from a middle-aged woman in good health and CMV-seronegative.

The rearrangement links TRBV5-1 to TRBJ2-7, with D possibly TRBD1 on 6 matching bases. The CDR3 has 16 amino acids. CDR1 and CDR2 (germline): SGHRS, YFSETQ. The germline V and J ends were trimmed by 0 bases and 0 bases, with 13 bases remaining between them. CDR3 sequence (DNA): TGCGCCAGCAGCTTGGGCACAGGGTATTCCTCCTACGAGCAGTACTTC. Residues: CASSLGTGYSSYEQYF.

V gene TRBV25-1 combines with J gene TRBJ1-6, with 9 bases identical to TRBD1. The trim removed 4 bases at V and 9 bases at J, leaving 4 bases unmatched. Germline CDR1 MGHDK, CDR2 SYGVNS. The CDR3 has 14 residues. The CDR3 DNA reads TGTGCCAGCAGTGGCCGGGACAGGGTTTCACCCCTCCACTTT. Translated, it gives CASSGRDRVSPLHF.

The rearrangement joins TRBV4-1 to TRBJ1-3, with D uncertain. The CDR3 loop spans 16 amino acids. Germline lookup yields CDR1 MGHRA and CDR2 YSYEKL. V shed 0 bases and J shed 2 bases, with 11 bases lying between them. Here the CDR3 reads CASSQEMRGAGNTIYF. The DNA of the CDR3 is TGCGCCAGCAGCCAAGAGATGCGCGGGGCTGGAAACACCATATATTTT.

V is TRBV19 and J is TRBJ2-3; TRBD1 matches at 7 bases. V was clipped by 4 bases and J by 1 base; unmatched bases: 8. The CDR3 extends over 16 amino acids. Germline loops: CDR1 LNHDA, CDR2 SQIVND (reference sequence). The chain's CDR3 is CASSKWYRGGTDTQYF. The CDR3 nucleotides are TGTGCCAGTAGTAAATGGTACAGGGGAGGCACAGATACGCAGTATTTT.